This T cell receptor beta chain derives from a study of PD-L1 blockade in urothelial cancer. About the research overall: Blood was tested 3 weeks (second dose) and 6 weeks into treatment.

The CDR3 totals 18 residues. Germline CDR1 is SGHVS and CDR2 is FQNEAQ. V lost 5 bases, J lost 0 bases, and 14 bases stayed unmatched. The time point was: pretreatment peripheral blood. Produced via immunoSEQ multiplex PCR; TCRdb's table is partial and in-frame only. The repertoire holds 85,000 to 100,000 clones, with roughly 84% as singletons. The chain couples TRBV7-8 to TRBJ2-3, with 7 bases lining up with TRBD2. The sequence came from a man aged 55 to 69 with urothelial cancer. Sequenced here: PBMCs, sampled around atezolizumab (anti-PD-L1) treatment. The CDR3 region is CASSVGWGGEISTDTQYF. For the CDR3, the DNA is TGTGCCAGCAGCGTCGGGTGGGGGGGGGAAATTAGCACAGATACGCAGTATTTT.